The clone carrying this T cell receptor (delta chain) was observed a handful of times. The same CDR3 can be traced to other DNA sequences in this sample. This entry belongs to a study of gamma-delta T cells after stem cell transplantation. TCRdb reanalysed the RT-PCR reads with CATT. The sample includes roughly 3,100 delta-chain clones, 16% of them seen just once. The sequence came from a human donor. It is not recorded whose cells these are; they may come from a transplant donor. Sequenced material: gamma-delta T cells.

Here the CDR3 DNA reads TGTGCCTGTGACCCACTGGGGGATTACACCGATAAACTCATCTTT. This encodes CACDPLGDYTDKLIF. J is TRDJ1 and V is TRDV2; 10 bases agree with TRDD3. V gave up 3 bases and J gave up 0 bases; unmatched junction bases: 3. Germline V gene data show CDR1 as GEAIGNYY and CDR2 as EKD. The CDR3 sequence is 15 residues long.